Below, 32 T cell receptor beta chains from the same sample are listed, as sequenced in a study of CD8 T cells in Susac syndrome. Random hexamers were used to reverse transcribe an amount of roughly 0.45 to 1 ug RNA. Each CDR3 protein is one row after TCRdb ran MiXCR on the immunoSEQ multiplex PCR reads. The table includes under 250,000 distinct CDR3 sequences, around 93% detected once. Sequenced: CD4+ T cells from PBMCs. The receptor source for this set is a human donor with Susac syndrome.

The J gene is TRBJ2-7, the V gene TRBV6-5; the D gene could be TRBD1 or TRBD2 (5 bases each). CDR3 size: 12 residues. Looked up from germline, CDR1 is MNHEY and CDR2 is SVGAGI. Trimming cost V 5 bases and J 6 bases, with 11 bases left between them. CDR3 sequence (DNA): TGTGCCAGCAGTCGGGACCTCGGCGAGCAGTACTTC. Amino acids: CASSRDLGEQYF.

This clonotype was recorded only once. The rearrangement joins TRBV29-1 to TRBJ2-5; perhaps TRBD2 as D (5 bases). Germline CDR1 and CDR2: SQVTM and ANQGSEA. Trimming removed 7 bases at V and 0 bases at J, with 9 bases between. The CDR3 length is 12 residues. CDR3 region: CSAGLHQETQYF. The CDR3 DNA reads TGCAGCGCCGGACTGCACCAAGAGACCCAGTACTTC.

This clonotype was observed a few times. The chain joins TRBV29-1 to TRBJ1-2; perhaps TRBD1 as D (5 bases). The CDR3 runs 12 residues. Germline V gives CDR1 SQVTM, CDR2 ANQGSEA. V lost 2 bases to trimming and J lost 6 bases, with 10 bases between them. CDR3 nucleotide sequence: TGCAGCGTTGAACTGGGGGGAGATGGCTACACCTTC. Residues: CSVELGGDGYTF.

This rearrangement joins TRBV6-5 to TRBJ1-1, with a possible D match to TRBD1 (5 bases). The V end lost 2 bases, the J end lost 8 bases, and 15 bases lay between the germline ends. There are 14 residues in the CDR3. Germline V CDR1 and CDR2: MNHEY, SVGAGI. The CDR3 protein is CASSYGTGRSEAFF. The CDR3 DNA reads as TGTGCCAGCAGTTACGGGACCGGGAGAAGCGAAGCTTTCTTT.

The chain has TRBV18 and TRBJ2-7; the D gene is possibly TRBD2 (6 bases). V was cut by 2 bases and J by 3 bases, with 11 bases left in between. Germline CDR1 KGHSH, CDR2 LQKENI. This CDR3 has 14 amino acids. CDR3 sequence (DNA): TGTGCCAGCTCACCATCTGGAGGGCTCTACGAGCAGTACTTC. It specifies CASSPSGGLYEQYF.

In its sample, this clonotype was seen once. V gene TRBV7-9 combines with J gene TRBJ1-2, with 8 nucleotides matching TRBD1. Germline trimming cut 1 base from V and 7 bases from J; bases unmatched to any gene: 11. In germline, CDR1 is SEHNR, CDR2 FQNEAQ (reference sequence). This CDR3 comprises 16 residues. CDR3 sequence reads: CASSLDTGGISRGYTF. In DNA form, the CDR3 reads TGTGCCAGCAGCTTAGACACAGGGGGGATCTCGCGTGGCTACACCTTC.

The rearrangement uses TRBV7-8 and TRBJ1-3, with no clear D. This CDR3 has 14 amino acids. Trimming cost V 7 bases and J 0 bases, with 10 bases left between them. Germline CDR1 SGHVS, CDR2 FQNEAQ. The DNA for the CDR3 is TGTGCCAGCACCCGAGAAGTCTCTGGAAACACCATATATTTT. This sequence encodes CASTREVSGNTIYF.

The CDR3 spells CSARTGYTEAFF. The CDR3 coding sequence is TGCAGTGCAAGGACGGGGTACACTGAAGCTTTCTTT. The rearrangement joins TRBV20-1 to TRBJ1-1; D remains unclear. The CDR3 runs to 12 residues. The germline V and J ends were trimmed by 6 bases and 3 bases, with 11 bases remaining between them. Germline V gene lookup returns CDR1 DFQATT and CDR2 SNEGSKA (reference sequence).

The CDR3 region has the DNA TGTGCCACCAGCAGACTAGCGGGGGAGGATGATACGCAGTATTTT. It yields the protein CATSRLAGEDDTQYF. V usage is TRBV15 and J usage is TRBJ2-3, with 10 positions matching TRBD2. This CDR3 comprises 15 residues. Trimming at V came to 2 bases and at J to 6 bases, leaving 5 bases not matched to a gene. Germline V CDR1 and CDR2: LNHNV, YYDKDF (reference sequence).

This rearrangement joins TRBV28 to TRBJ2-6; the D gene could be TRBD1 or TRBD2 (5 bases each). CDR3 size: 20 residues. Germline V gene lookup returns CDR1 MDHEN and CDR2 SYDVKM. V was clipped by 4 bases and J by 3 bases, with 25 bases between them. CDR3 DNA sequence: TGTGCCAGCAGTTATGCCTCCGGGACGCACGTTGGGGGTGGGGCCAACGTCCTGACTTTC. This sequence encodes CASSYASGTHVGGGANVLTF.

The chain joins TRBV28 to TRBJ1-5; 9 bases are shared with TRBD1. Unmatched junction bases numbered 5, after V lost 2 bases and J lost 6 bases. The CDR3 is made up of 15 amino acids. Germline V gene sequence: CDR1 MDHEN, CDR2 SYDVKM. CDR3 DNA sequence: TGTGCCAGCAGTTTAAGGGACAGGGATAGTCAGCCCCAGCATTTT. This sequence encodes CASSLRDRDSQPQHF.

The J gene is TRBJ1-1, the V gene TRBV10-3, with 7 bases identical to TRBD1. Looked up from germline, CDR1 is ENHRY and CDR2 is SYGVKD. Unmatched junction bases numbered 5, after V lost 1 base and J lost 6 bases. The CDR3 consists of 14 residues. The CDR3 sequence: CAISEWRGPAEAFF. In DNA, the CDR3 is TGTGCCATCAGTGAGTGGAGGGGGCCGGCTGAAGCTTTCTTT.

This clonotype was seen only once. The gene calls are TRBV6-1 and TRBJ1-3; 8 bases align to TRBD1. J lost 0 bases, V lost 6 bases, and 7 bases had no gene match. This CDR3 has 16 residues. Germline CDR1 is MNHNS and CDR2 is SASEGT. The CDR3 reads CASRGGTGNSGNTIYF. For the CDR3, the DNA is TGTGCCAGCAGGGGAGGGACAGGCAACTCTGGAAACACCATATATTTT.

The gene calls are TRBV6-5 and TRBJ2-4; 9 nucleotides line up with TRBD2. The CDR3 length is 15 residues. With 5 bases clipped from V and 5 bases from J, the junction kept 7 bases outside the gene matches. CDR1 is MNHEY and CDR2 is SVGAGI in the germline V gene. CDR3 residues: CASSGGRARENIQYF. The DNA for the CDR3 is TGTGCCAGCAGTGGCGGGAGGGCCCGGGAAAACATTCAGTACTTC.

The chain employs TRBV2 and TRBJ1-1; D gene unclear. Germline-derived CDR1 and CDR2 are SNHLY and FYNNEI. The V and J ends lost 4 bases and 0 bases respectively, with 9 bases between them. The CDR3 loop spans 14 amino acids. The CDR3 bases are TGTGCCAGCAGTGCCGAACAGCTGAACACTGAAGCTTTCTTT. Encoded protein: CASSAEQLNTEAFF. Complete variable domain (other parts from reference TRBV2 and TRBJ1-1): EPEVTQTPSHQVTQMGQEVILRCVPISNHLYFYWYRQILGQKVEFLVSFYNNEISEKSEIFDDQFSVERPDGSNFTLKIRSTKLEDSAMYFCASSAEQLNTEAFFGQGTRLTVV.

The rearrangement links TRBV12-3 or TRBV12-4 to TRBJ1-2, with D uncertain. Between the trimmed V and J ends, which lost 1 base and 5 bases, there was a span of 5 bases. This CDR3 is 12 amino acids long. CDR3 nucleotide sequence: TGTGCCAGCAGTTTAGATAAATATGGCTACACCTTC. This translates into CASSLDKYGYTF.

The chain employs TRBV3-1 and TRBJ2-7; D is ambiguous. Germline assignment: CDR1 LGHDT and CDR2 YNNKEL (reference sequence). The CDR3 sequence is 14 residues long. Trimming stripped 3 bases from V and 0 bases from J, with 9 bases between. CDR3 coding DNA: TGTGCCAGCAGCCAGGGCCTCAGCTCCTACGAGCAGTACTTC. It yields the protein CASSQGLSSYEQYF.

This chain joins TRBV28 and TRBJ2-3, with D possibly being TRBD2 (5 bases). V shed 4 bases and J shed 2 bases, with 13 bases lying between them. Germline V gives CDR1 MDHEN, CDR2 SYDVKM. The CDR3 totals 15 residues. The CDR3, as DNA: TGTGCCAGCAGTTCACCAGCGGCGAACACAGATACGCAGTATTTT. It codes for CASSSPAANTDTQYF.

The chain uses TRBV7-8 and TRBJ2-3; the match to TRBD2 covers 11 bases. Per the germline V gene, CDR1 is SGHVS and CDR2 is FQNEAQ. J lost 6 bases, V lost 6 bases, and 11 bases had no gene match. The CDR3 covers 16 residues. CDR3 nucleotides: TGTGCCAGCAGTCGATCAGCTAGCGGGGGGCCCGATACGCAGTATTTT. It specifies CASSRSASGGPDTQYF. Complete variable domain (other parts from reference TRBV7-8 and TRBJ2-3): GAGVSQSPRYKVAKRGQDVALRCDPISGHVSLFWYQQALGQGPEFLTYFQNEAQLDKSGLPSDRFFAERPEGSVSTLKIQRTQQEDSAVYLCASSRSASGGPDTQYFGPGTRLTVL.

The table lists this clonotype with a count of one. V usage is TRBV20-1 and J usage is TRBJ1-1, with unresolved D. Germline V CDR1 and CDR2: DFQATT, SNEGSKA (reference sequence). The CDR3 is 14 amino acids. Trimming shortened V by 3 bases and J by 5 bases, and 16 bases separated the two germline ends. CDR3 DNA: TGCAGTGCTAGTGGAATAGGCCGGGGAACTGAAGCTTTCTTT. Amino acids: CSASGIGRGTEAFF.

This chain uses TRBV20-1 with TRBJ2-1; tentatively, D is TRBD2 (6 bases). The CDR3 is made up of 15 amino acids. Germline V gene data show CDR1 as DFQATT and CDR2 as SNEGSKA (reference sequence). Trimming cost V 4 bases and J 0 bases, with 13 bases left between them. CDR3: CSATGTRSSYNEQFF. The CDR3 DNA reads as TGCAGTGCTACCGGGACTCGTAGCTCCTACAATGAGCAGTTCTTC.

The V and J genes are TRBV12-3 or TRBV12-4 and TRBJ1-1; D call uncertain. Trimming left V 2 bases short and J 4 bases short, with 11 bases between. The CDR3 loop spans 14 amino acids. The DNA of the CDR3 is TGTGCCAGCAGTTTATCCGGGGATGGCACTGAAGCTTTCTTT. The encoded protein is CASSLSGDGTEAFF.

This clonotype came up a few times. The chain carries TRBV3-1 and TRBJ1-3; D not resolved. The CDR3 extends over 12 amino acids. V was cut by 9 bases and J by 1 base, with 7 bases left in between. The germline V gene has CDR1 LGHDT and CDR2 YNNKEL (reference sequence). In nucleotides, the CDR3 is TGTGCCAGTTCAAGGTCTGGAAACACCATATATTTT. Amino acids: CASSRSGNTIYF. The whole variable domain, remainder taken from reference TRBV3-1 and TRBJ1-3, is DTAVSQTPKYLVTQMGNDKSIKCEQNLGHDTMYWYKQDSKKFLKIMFSYNNKELIINETVPNRFSPKSPDKAHLNLHINSLELGDSAVYFCASSRSGNTIYFGEGSWLTVV.

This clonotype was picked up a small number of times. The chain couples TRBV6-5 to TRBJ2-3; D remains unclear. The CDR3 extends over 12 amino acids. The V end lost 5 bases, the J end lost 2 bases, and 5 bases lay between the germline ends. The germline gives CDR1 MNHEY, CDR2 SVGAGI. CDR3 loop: CASSTDTDTQYF. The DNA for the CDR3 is TGTGCCAGCAGTACCGACACAGATACGCAGTATTTT.

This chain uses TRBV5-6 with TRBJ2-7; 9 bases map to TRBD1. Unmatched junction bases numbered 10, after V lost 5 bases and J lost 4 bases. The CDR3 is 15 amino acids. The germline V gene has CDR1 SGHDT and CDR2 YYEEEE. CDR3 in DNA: TGTGCCAGCAGTTCTCGGTGGACAGGGGCGTACGAGCAGTACTTC. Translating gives CASSSRWTGAYEQYF. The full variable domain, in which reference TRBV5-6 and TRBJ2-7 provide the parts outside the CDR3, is DAGVTQSPTHLIKTRGQQVTLRCSPKSGHDTVSWYQQALGQGPQFIFQYYEEEERQRGNFPDRFSGHQFPNYSSELNVNALLLGDSALYLCASSSRWTGAYEQYFGPGTRLTVT.

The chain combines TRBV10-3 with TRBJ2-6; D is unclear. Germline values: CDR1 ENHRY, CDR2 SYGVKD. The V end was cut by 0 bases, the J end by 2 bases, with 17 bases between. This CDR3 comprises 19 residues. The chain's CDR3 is CAISESLVARVPGANVLTF. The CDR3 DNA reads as TGTGCCATCAGTGAGTCTCTGGTAGCTAGAGTTCCTGGGGCCAACGTCCTGACTTTC.

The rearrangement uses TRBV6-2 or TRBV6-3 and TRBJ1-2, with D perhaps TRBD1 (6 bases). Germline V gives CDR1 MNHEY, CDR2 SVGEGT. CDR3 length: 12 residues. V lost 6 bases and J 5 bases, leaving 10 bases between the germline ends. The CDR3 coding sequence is TGTGCCAGCAGCCGCCAGGGGTATGGCTACACCTTC. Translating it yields CASSRQGYGYTF.

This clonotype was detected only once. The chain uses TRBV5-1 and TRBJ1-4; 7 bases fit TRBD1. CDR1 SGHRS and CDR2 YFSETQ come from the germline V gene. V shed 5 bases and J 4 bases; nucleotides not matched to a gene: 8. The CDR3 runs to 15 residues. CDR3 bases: TGCGCCAGCAGAGTTCAGGGGACAGTTAATGAAAAACTGTTTTTT. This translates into CASRVQGTVNEKLFF. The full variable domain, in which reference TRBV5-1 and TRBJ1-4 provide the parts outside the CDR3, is KAGVTQTPRYLIKTRGQQVTLSCSPISGHRSVSWYQQTPGQGLQFLFEYFSETQRNKGNFPGRFSGRQFSNSRSEMNVSTLELGDSALYLCASRVQGTVNEKLFFGSGTQLSVL.

CDR3 region: CSVVEGARNQPQHF. As DNA, the CDR3 is TGCAGTGTTGTCGAGGGGGCCCGCAATCAGCCCCAGCATTTT. This chain links TRBV20-1 with TRBJ1-5, with 7 bases identical to TRBD1. The junction had 8 bases not matched to a gene; V was cut back by 7 bases and J by 2 bases. The germline V gene encodes CDR1 DFQATT and CDR2 SNEGSKA (reference sequence). The CDR3 spans 14 residues.

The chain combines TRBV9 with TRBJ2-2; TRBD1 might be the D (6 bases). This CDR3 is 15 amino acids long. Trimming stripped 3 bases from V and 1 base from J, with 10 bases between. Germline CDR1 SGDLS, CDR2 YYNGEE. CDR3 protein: CASSEGHVNTGELFF. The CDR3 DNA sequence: TGTGCCAGCAGCGAGGGACATGTGAACACCGGGGAGCTGTTTTTT.

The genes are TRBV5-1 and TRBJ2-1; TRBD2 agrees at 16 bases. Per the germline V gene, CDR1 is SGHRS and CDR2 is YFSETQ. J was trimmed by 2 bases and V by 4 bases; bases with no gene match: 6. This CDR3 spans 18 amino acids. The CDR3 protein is CASSTGLAGGMAYNEQFF. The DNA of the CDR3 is TGCGCCAGCAGCACGGGACTAGCGGGGGGGATGGCCTACAATGAGCAGTTCTTC. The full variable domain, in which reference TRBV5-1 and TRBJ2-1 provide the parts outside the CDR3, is KAGVTQTPRYLIKTRGQQVTLSCSPISGHRSVSWYQQTPGQGLQFLFEYFSETQRNKGNFPGRFSGRQFSNSRSEMNVSTLELGDSALYLCASSTGLAGGMAYNEQFFGPGTRLTVL.

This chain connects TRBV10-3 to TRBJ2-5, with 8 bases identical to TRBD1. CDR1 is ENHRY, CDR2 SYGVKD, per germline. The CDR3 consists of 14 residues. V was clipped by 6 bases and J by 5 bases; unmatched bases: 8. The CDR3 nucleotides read TGTGCCATCAGGTCAGGGGGCGCGGGGGAGACCCAGTACTTC. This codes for CAIRSGGAGETQYF.